These 8 T cell receptor beta chains share one sample of origin, sequenced in a study of cytomegalovirus exposure and HLA in healthy donors. The PCR used 60 Vbeta and 13 Jbeta primers. Repertoires were generated with immunoSEQ multiplex PCR, while TCRdb's copy carries only in-frame clones and drops some. This sample has some 130,000 clones; approximately 81% occur once, and the top ten carry around 7.2%. The sample consisted of PBMCs. These receptors originate from a male donor in good health and CMV-seronegative.

The rearrangement uses TRBV5-5 and TRBJ2-2; TRBD1 agrees at 7 bases. The V and J ends lost 3 bases and 0 bases, in that order; junction bases with no gene match: 5. The CDR3 totals 16 residues. Germline CDR1 and CDR2: SGHKS and YYEKEE (reference sequence). This CDR3 is CASSYDRATNTGELFF. The CDR3 nucleotides read TGTGCCAGCAGCTATGACAGGGCGACGAACACCGGGGAGCTGTTTTTT. The full variable domain, rest sourced from reference TRBV5-5 and TRBJ2-2, is DAGVTQSPTHLIKTRGQQVTLRCSPISGHKSVSWYQQVLGQGPQFIFQYYEKEERGRGNFPDRFSARQFPNYSSELNVNALLLGDSALYLCASSYDRATNTGELFFGEGSRLTVL.

This clone showed up just a few times. V and J are TRBV2 and TRBJ1-2; 7 bases fit TRBD1. Germline V gene lookup returns CDR1 SNHLY and CDR2 FYNNEI. The CDR3 consists of 14 residues. Unmatched junction bases numbered 9, after V lost 5 bases and J lost 6 bases. The CDR3: CASSSQGKLDGYTF. The CDR3 DNA reads TGTGCCAGCAGTTCACAGGGGAAGCTTGATGGCTACACCTTC.

Comment on this clone: The sample carries other DNA sequences with the same CDR3. The rearrangement uses TRBV9 and TRBJ2-7, with TRBD2 matching over 9 bases. J gave up 7 bases and V 0 bases, and 5 bases lay outside the gene matches. The CDR3 consists of 14 residues. Germline CDR1 and CDR2: SGDLS and YYNGEE. CDR3 nucleotides: TGTGCCAGCAGCGTAGGTAGCGGGAGCTATGAGCAGTACTTC. Its protein is CASSVGSGSYEQYF. The variable domain in full, completed from reference TRBV9 and TRBJ2-7, reads DSGVTQTPKHLITATGQRVTLRCSPRSGDLSVYWYQQSLDQGLQFLIQYYNGEERAKGNILERFSAQQFPDLHSELNLSSLELGDSALYFCASSVGSGSYEQYFGPGTRLTVT.

The V gene is TRBV7-2, the J gene TRBJ2-4; tentatively, D is TRBD1 (5 bases). The length of the CDR3 is 15 residues. CDR1 is SGHTA, CDR2 FQGNSA, per germline. Deletions cut 9 bases from V and 0 bases from J, with 15 bases between. The chain's CDR3 is CASARDNLAKNIQYF. In nucleotides, the CDR3 is TGTGCCAGTGCCAGGGATAATCTAGCCAAAAACATTCAGTACTTC.

This chain uses TRBV18 with TRBJ2-1; unclear D gene. This CDR3 is built from 15 residues. With 2 bases removed from V and 10 bases from J, the gap between germline ends came to 18 bases. From germline, CDR1 is KGHSH and CDR2 LQKENI. The CDR3 DNA follows: TGTGCCAGCTCACCAAAAATCATGGCTTTTGGCGAGCAGTTCTTC. Encoded protein: CASSPKIMAFGEQFF.

About this clone itself: The junction does not match germline at one end; this may be a read error. This chain links TRBV7-3 with TRBJ2-1, with TRBD2 matching over 10 bases. Looked up from germline, CDR1 is SGHTA and CDR2 is FQGTGA. The CDR3 is 15 amino acids. This chain's CDR3 is CASSLTSGILYEQFF. The CDR3 DNA is TGTGCCAGCAGCCTAACTAGCGGGATTCTATATGAGCAGTTCTTC.

The V and J genes are TRBV27 and TRBJ1-5, with a possible D match to TRBD1 (5 bases). Trimming pared 7 bases from V and 2 bases from J, leaving 9 bases between. Germline V lookup: CDR1 MNHEY, CDR2 SMNVEV (reference sequence). The CDR3 covers 13 residues. CDR3 sequence (DNA): TGTGCCAGCAAGCTAGGGGGCAATCAGCCCCAGCATTTT. Residues: CASKLGGNQPQHF.

The chain joins TRBV19 to TRBJ1-1, with D maybe TRBD1 (6 bases). Trimming shortened V by 8 bases and J by 5 bases, and 18 bases separated the two germline ends. This CDR3 has 14 amino acids. Germline V CDR1 and CDR2: LNHDA, SQIVND (reference sequence). The CDR3 region is CASCTGRGGTEAFF. CDR3 in DNA: TGTGCCAGTTGTACAGGGAGGGGAGGAACTGAAGCTTTCTTT.